Below are 24 T cell receptor beta chains sequenced from a single sample in a study of shared clonotypes between healthy human individuals. Produced via immunoSEQ multiplex PCR; TCRdb's table is partial and in-frame only. The table has fewer than 650,000 clones, around 78% seen once. Sequencing was performed on PBMCs. The receptors stem from a woman in her 40s in good health. Some clones in this sample may be carry-over from other donors' samples.

The rearrangement uses TRBV5-1 and TRBJ2-2; D possibly corresponds to TRBD1 (6 bases). CDR1 SGHRS and CDR2 YFSETQ come from the germline V gene. Trimming cost V 2 bases and J 10 bases, with 9 bases left between them. The CDR3 extends over 12 amino acids. The CDR3 region is CASSLRGTELFF. For the CDR3, the DNA is TGCGCCAGCAGCTTAAGGGGGACGGAGCTGTTTTTT.

The J gene is TRBJ2-2, the V gene TRBV19, with a weak D call TRBD2 (5 bases). The CDR3 sequence is 15 residues long. The V end lost 3 bases, the J end lost 7 bases, and 15 bases lay between the germline ends. Germline CDR1 LNHDA, CDR2 SQIVND (reference sequence). The CDR3 region has the DNA TGTGCCAGTAGTATCGTTAGCATGAGGGTCGGGGAGCTGTTTTTT. Its protein is CASSIVSMRVGELFF.

The rearrangement joins TRBV18 to TRBJ2-4; no firm D call. In germline, CDR1 is KGHSH, CDR2 LQKENI. This CDR3 region has 14 residues. V dropped 3 bases and J dropped 0 bases, with 6 bases sitting between them. The CDR3 sequence is CASSPLLAKNIQYF. CDR3 coding DNA: TGTGCCAGCTCACCCCTACTAGCCAAAAACATTCAGTACTTC.

This chain uses TRBV7-7 with TRBJ2-5; TRBD1 agrees at 11 bases. Germline lookup yields CDR1 SSHAT and CDR2 FNYEAQ (reference sequence). The CDR3 is made up of 15 amino acids. Trimming took 5 bases from V and 3 from J; bases not matched to a gene: 5. DNA of the CDR3: TGTGCCAGCAGCCACAGGGACAGGGGGGAAGAGACCCAGTACTTC. This codes for CASSHRDRGEETQYF.

The chain recombines TRBV19 with TRBJ1-4; 8 positions agree with TRBD1. Germline trimming cut 3 bases from V and 2 bases from J; bases unmatched to any gene: 2. Germline V gene data show CDR1 as LNHDA and CDR2 as SQIVND (reference sequence). The CDR3 is 15 residues long. This CDR3 reads CASSMRTGTNEKLFF. The CDR3 bases are TGTGCCAGTAGTATGCGGACAGGGACTAATGAAAAACTGTTTTTT. Supplemented by reference TRBV19 and TRBJ1-4, the full variable domain reads DGGITQSPKYLFRKEGQNVTLSCEQNLNHDAMYWYRQDPGQGLRLIYYSQIVNDFQKGDIAEGYSVSREKKESFPLTVTSAQKNPTAFYLCASSMRTGTNEKLFFGSGTQLSVL.

This clone was found a few times. This chain links TRBV13 with TRBJ2-5, with TRBD1 as a possible D gene (6 bases). The last part of the DNA fits TRBJ2-7 better; the J call may be wrong. Germline V lookup: CDR1 PRHDT, CDR2 FYEKMQ (reference sequence). This CDR3 region has 12 residues. The CDR3 is CASSLRGYEQYF. The CDR3 DNA sequence: TGTGCCAGCAGTCTAAGGGGGTACGAGCAGTACTTC.

V is TRBV4-1 and J is TRBJ1-3; possibly TRBD1 for D (5 bases). V was cut by 1 base and J by 4 bases, with 20 bases left in between. The germline V gene has CDR1 MGHRA and CDR2 YSYEKL. CDR3 length equals 18 residues. The CDR3 reads CASSQVRGGLGRGNTIYF. CDR3 DNA sequence: TGCGCCAGCAGCCAAGTCCGTGGAGGGTTGGGACGGGGAAACACCATATATTTT.

The gene calls are TRBV30 and TRBJ2-1; 10 bases agree with TRBD2. CDR3 length: 16 residues. V gave up 2 bases and J gave up 3 bases; unmatched junction bases: 7. The germline V gene has CDR1 GTSNPN and CDR2 SVGIG (reference sequence). CDR3 bases: TGTGCCTGGAGTAAGCCCGGACTAGCGGACTACAATGAGCAGTTCTTC. Encoded protein: CAWSKPGLADYNEQFF. Full variable domain (remainder filled in from reference TRBV30 and TRBJ2-1): SQTIHQWPATLVQPVGSPLSLECTVEGTSNPNLYWYRQAAGRGLQLLFYSVGIGQISSEVPQNLSASRPQDRQFILSSKKLLLSDSGFYLCAWSKPGLADYNEQFFGPGTRLTVL.

The chain combines TRBV6-5 with TRBJ2-1; D not certain. Trimming took off 5 bases at V and 5 bases at J, with 16 bases between the two ends. The CDR3 is 15 residues long. Germline V gives CDR1 MNHEY, CDR2 SVGAGI. This CDR3 reads CASSPGIVADNEQFF. CDR3 nucleotides: TGTGCCAGCAGTCCCGGTATCGTCGCAGACAATGAGCAGTTCTTC.

V usage is TRBV29-1 and J usage is TRBJ2-7, with 9 bases identical to TRBD1. Germline V lookup: CDR1 SQVTM, CDR2 ANQGSEA. The length of the CDR3 is 11 residues. With V trimmed by 7 bases and J by 7 bases, 5 bases remained unmatched. The CDR3 bases are TGCAGCGCTCCGGACAGGGGAGAGCAGTACTTC. It is translated as CSAPDRGEQYF.

This clone was recorded only once. This chain joins TRBV4-1 and TRBJ1-3; D might be TRBD1 (5 bases). V was cut by 4 bases and J by 4 bases, with 17 bases left in between. The V gene's germline CDR1 is MGHRA and CDR2 YSYEKL. The CDR3 runs to 16 residues. CDR3 in DNA: TGCGCCAGCAGCCTCCCGGGACCCAGCTCGGGAAACACCATATATTTT. It is translated as CASSLPGPSSGNTIYF.

This chain joins TRBV30 and TRBJ1-5, with TRBD1 matching over 7 bases. Germline CDR1 is GTSNPN and CDR2 is SVGIG (reference sequence). The CDR3 has 13 amino acids. Trimming at V came to 4 bases and at J to 7 bases, leaving 7 bases not matched to a gene. This CDR3 reads CAWTLGGGQPQHF. The CDR3 nucleotides are TGTGCCTGGACCCTAGGGGGCGGGCAGCCCCAGCATTTT.

This clone was detected once. The rearrangement links TRBV6-5 to TRBJ1-1, with unresolved D. There are 14 residues in the CDR3. The germline CDR1 and CDR2 sequences are MNHEY and SVGAGI. Trimming removed 0 bases at V and 5 bases at J, with 10 bases between. CDR3 protein: CASSYSEGGTEAFF. CDR3 bases: TGTGCCAGCAGTTACTCGGAAGGTGGGACTGAAGCTTTCTTT.

V usage is TRBV19 and J usage is TRBJ1-3; 10 bases align to TRBD1. The CDR3 runs 17 residues. The V gene's germline CDR1 is LNHDA and CDR2 SQIVND (reference sequence). Trimming cost V 5 bases and J 0 bases; bases outside gene matches: 7. The CDR3 nucleotides are TGTGCCAGTAGTCCCCGACAGGGGGCAGGCTCTGGAAACACCATATATTTT. Protein: CASSPRQGAGSGNTIYF.

Notes on this clone: A much bigger clone sits one base away, suggesting this may be a read error. Different DNA sequences within this sample yield the same CDR3. The rearrangement joins TRBV5-1 to TRBJ2-5; D is uncertain. The CDR3 runs to 13 residues. Between the trimmed V and J ends, which lost 4 bases and 1 base, there was a span of 8 bases. Germline lookup yields CDR1 SGHRS and CDR2 YFSETQ. In DNA, the CDR3 is TGCGCCAGCAGCCCTGGTCCCCAAGAGACCCAGTACTTC. Residues: CASSPGPQETQYF.

A word on this clone: A read error may be the cause here, since a much bigger clone is one base away. The genes are TRBV4-1 and TRBJ1-1; weak D call: TRBD1 (5 bases). Germline values: CDR1 MGHRA, CDR2 YSYEKL. The ends were cut back, 3 bases at V and 2 bases at J, with 16 bases in the middle. The CDR3 loop spans 16 amino acids. For the CDR3, the DNA is TGCGCCAGCAGCCACTTAGGGCAGGGAGGTAACACTGAAGCTTTCTTT. Its translation is CASSHLGQGGNTEAFF.

The chain combines TRBV21-1 with TRBJ2-1; TRBD2 is the table's D call and was not checked against the DNA. TRBV21-1 is deemed a pseudogene. The CDR3 is made up of 19 amino acids. As DNA, the CDR3 is TGTGCCAGCAGCAAAGCCGGGACTAGCGCGCCACGGGGTTACAATGAGCAGTTCTTC. It is translated as CASSKAGTSAPRGYNEQFF.

This clone has at least ten counts. Relative to the germline gene, one junction end is altered; a read error may explain this. The rearrangement links TRBV29-1 to TRBJ1-1, with TRBD1 as a possible D gene (5 bases). This CDR3 contains 12 residues. CDR1 is SQVTM and CDR2 is ANQGSEA in the germline V gene. The CDR3 region has the DNA TGCAGCGTTGAACGAGGGGACCGTGAAGCCTTCTTT. Amino acids: CSVERGDREAFF.

The gene calls are TRBV7-9 and TRBJ2-1; 9 bases line up with TRBD1. The CDR3 sequence is 14 residues long. After removal of 4 bases from V and 5 bases from J, the junction contained 3 bases not matched to a gene. The V gene's germline CDR1 is SEHNR and CDR2 FQNEAQ (reference sequence). CDR3 sequence: CASSSRDRDNEQFF. CDR3 sequence (DNA): TGTGCCAGCAGCTCAAGGGACAGGGACAATGAGCAGTTCTTC.

The chain links TRBV9 to TRBJ2-3, with 7 bases matching TRBD2. Germline lookup yields CDR1 SGDLS and CDR2 YYNGEE. This CDR3 spans 15 amino acids. V shed 3 bases and J 2 bases; nucleotides not matched to a gene: 6. CDR3 nucleotides: TGTGCCAGCAGCGCCCGCGGGAGCCCCACAGATACGCAGTATTTT. It codes for CASSARGSPTDTQYF. Combining the CDR3 with reference TRBV9 and TRBJ2-3 gives the whole variable domain DSGVTQTPKHLITATGQRVTLRCSPRSGDLSVYWYQQSLDQGLQFLIQYYNGEERAKGNILERFSAQQFPDLHSELNLSSLELGDSALYFCASSARGSPTDTQYFGPGTRLTVL.

The chain has TRBV2 and TRBJ2-5; D may be TRBD1 (5 bases). From germline, CDR1 is SNHLY and CDR2 FYNNEI. The CDR3 sequence is 12 residues long. Trimming cost V 6 bases and J 4 bases, with 9 bases left between them. CDR3 in amino acids: CASRSDRETQYF. The CDR3, as DNA: TGTGCCAGCAGATCCGACAGAGAGACCCAGTACTTC.

This chain connects TRBV30 to TRBJ2-3, with 9 bases matching TRBD1. The V gene end was trimmed by 2 bases and the J gene end by 2 bases; junction bases not matched to a gene: 2. This CDR3 is built from 14 residues. Per the germline V gene, CDR1 is GTSNPN and CDR2 is SVGIG (reference sequence). The CDR3 protein is CAWSRQGDTDTQYF. The CDR3 DNA sequence: TGTGCCTGGAGTAGACAGGGGGACACAGATACGCAGTATTTT.

This clone was seen a handful of times. The V gene is TRBV11-2, the J gene TRBJ1-2, with 9 positions matching TRBD1. The CDR3 contains 15 residues. The trim removed 4 bases at V and 4 bases at J, leaving 7 bases unmatched. CDR1 and CDR2 (germline): SGHAT, FQNNGV. CDR3 sequence (DNA): TGTGCCAGCAGCTGGTCGGGGACAGGGAGCTATGGCTACACCTTC. Translated, it gives CASSWSGTGSYGYTF.

The chain couples TRBV9 to TRBJ1-2; 8 positions agree with TRBD1. The V segment lost 10 bases and the J segment 3 bases; nucleotides outside the gene matches: 11. Germline loops: CDR1 SGDLS, CDR2 YYNGEE. The CDR3 covers 14 residues. CDR3 in amino acids: CAGAQGAHDYGYTF. The CDR3 DNA follows: TGTGCCGGAGCCCAGGGGGCGCATGACTATGGCTACACCTTC.